A single sample is the source of the 5 T cell receptor beta chains below, sequenced in a study of CD8 T cells in Susac syndrome. Reverse transcription of about 0.5 to 1 ug RNA was carried out with random hexamers. TCRdb reanalysed the immunoSEQ multiplex PCR reads using MiXCR and keeps one entry per CDR3 protein. The data show more than 120,000 distinct CDR3 sequences, roughly 95% seen once. Sequences were obtained from CD4+ T cells from PBMCs. Receptor source: a human donor in good health.

V usage is TRBV20-1 and J usage is TRBJ2-7, with D perhaps TRBD1 or TRBD2 (5 bases each). The CDR3 contains 13 residues. Germline loops: CDR1 DFQATT, CDR2 SNEGSKA (reference sequence). V lost 5 bases to trimming and J lost 2 bases, with 13 bases between them. The CDR3 coding sequence is TGCAGTGCTCGCCCCGGGACGGCCTACGAGCAGTACTTC. Translation: CSARPGTAYEQYF.

J is TRBJ1-1 and V is TRBV30; D gene unclear. The V gene lost 2 bases and the J gene lost 7 bases, with 5 bases spanning the gap. This CDR3 comprises 10 residues. CDR1 and CDR2 (germline): GTSNPN, SVGIG (reference sequence). CDR3 protein: CAWSRVEAFF. As DNA, the CDR3 is TGTGCCTGGAGTAGGGTTGAAGCTTTCTTT.

This clonotype was seen once. V gene TRBV9 combines with J gene TRBJ2-5; TRBD2 agrees at 10 bases. Per germline, CDR1 SGDLS and CDR2 YYNGEE. Trimming took 0 bases from V and 3 from J; bases not matched to a gene: 5. The CDR3 consists of 16 residues. The CDR3 sequence: CASSVGWTSGKETQYF. In DNA, the CDR3 is TGTGCCAGCAGCGTAGGGTGGACTAGCGGAAAAGAGACCCAGTACTTC.

This clonotype has just one count. DNA for the CDR3: TGTGCCAGCAGCTACTACACAGATACGCAGTATTTT. It translates to CASSYYTDTQYF. The V call is TRBV7-9, the J call TRBJ2-3; D not resolved. Germline V CDR1 and CDR2: SEHNR, FQNEAQ (reference sequence). This CDR3 has 12 amino acids. With 4 bases removed from V and 2 bases from J, the gap between germline ends came to 4 bases.

The genes are TRBV28 and TRBJ1-2; D perhaps matches TRBD1 (5 bases). CDR3 length: 16 residues. Deletions cut 3 bases from V and 4 bases from J, with 18 bases between. Germline V lookup: CDR1 MDHEN, CDR2 SYDVKM. The DNA for the CDR3 is TGTGCCAGCAGTTTCCCTTGGGGGGTGGGCAGCTATGGCTACACCTTC. It encodes CASSFPWGVGSYGYTF.